In this sample, the clone carrying this T cell receptor (beta chain) turned up many times. Other DNA sequences from this sample encode an identical CDR3 as well. This record comes from a study of shared clonotypes between healthy human individuals. Study details: Used for every donor were three CD4 naive, three CD4 memory, two CD8 naive and one CD8 memory plate.

Sequenced by immunoSEQ multiplex PCR; TCRdb stores in-frame clones only, minus some. This table has roughly 700,000 clones, around 72% appearing once. The germline V gene has CDR1 SSHAT and CDR2 FNYEAQ (reference sequence). CDR3 length: 13 residues. The V and J ends lost 3 bases and 5 bases, in that order; junction bases with no gene match: 3. V is TRBV7-7 and J is TRBJ2-7; 8 bases are shared with TRBD1. The sample taken for sequencing was memory CD4+ T cells sorted from blood. Subset denoted: CD45RA-negative fraction. This clonotype was sampled from a woman in her 30s in good health. CDR3 region: CASSLDREHEQYF. The CDR3 DNA is TGTGCCAGCAGCTTGGACAGGGAGCACGAGCAGTACTTC.